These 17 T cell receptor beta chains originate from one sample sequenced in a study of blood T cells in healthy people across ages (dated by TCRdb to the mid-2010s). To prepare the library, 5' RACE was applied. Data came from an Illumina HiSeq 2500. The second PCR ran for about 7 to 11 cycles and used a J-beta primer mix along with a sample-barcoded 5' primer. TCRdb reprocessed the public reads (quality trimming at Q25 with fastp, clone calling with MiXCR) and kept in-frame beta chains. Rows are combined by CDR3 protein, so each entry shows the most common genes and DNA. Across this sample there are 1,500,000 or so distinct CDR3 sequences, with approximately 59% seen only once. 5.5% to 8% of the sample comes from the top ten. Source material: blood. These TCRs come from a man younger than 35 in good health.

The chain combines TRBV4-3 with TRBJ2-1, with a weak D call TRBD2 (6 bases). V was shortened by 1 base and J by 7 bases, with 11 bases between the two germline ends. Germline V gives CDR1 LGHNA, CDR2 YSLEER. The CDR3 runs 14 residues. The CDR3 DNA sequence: TGCGCCAGCAGCCAAGGGAAGGGGAGGAATGAGCAGTTCTTC. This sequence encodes CASSQGKGRNEQFF.

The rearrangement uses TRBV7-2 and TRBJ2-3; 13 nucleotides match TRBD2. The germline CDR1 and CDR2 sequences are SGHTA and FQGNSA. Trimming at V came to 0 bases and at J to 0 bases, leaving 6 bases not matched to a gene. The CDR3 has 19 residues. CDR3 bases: TGTGCCAGCAGCTTAGCGGGACTAGCGGGACCCGGCAGCACAGATACGCAGTATTTT. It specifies CASSLAGLAGPGSTDTQYF.

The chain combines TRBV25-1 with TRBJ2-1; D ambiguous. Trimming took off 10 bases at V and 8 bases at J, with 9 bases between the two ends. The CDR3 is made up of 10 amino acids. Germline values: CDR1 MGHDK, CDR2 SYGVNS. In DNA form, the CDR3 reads TGTGCCACCATAGACCATGAGCAGTTCTTC. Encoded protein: CATIDHEQFF.

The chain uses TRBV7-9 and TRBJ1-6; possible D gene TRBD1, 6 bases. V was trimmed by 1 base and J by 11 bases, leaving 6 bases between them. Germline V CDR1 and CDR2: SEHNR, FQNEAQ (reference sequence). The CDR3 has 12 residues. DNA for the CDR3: TGTGCCAGCAGCTTAGACAGGGCACCCCTCCACTTT. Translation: CASSLDRAPLHF.

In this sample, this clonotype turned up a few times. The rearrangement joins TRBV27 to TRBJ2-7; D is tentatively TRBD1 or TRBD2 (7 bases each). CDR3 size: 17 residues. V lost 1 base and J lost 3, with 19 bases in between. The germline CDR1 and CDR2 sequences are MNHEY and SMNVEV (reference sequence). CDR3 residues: CASSLFRGGSGSYEQYF. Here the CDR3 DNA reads TGTGCCAGCAGTTTATTCAGGGGGGGCTCGGGGAGCTACGAGCAGTACTTC.

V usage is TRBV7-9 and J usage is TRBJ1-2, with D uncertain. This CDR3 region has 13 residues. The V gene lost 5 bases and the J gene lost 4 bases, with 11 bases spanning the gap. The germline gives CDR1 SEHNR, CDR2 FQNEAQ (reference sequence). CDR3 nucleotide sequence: TGTGCCAGCAGCCTATTAGAATTCTATGGCTACACCTTC. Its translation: CASSLLEFYGYTF.

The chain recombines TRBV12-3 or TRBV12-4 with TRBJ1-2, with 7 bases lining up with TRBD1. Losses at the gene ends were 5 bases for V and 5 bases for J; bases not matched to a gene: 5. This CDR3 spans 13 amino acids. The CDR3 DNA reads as TGTGCCAGCAGTCCTTCAGGGGGGTATGGCTACACCTTC. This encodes CASSPSGGYGYTF.

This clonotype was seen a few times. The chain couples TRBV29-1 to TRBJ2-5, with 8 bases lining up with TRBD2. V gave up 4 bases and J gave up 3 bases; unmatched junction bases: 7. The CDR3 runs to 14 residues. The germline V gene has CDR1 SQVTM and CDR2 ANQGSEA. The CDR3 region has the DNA TGCAGCGTTGCCCGGGGGGGGCGTAAAGAGACCCAGTACTTC. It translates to CSVARGGRKETQYF.

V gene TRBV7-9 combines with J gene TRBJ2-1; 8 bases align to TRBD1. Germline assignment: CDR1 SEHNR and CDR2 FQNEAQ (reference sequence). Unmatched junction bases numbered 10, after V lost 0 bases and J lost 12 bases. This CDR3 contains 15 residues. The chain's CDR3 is CASSLARTGPKGQFF. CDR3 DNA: TGTGCCAGCAGCTTAGCGAGGACAGGGCCCAAGGGGCAGTTCTTC.

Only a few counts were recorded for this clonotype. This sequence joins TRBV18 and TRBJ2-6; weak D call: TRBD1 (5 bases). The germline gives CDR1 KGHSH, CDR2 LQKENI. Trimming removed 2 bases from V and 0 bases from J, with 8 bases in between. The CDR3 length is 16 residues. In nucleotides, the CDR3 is TGTGCCAGCTCACCAACAGGTTACTCTGGGGCCAACGTCCTGACTTTC. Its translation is CASSPTGYSGANVLTF.

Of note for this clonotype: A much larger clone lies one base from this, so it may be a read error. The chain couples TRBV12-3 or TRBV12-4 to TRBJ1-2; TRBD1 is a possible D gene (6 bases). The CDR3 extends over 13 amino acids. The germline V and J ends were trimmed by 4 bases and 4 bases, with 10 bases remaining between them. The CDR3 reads CASSYRDTYGYTF. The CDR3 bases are TGTGCCAGCAGTTACCGGGACACCTATGGCTACACCTTC.

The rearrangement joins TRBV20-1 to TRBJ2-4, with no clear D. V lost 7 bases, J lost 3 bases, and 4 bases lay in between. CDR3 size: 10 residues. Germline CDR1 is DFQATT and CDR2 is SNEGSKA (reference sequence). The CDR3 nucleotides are TGCAGTGTACTCAAAAACATTCAGTACTTC. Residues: CSVLKNIQYF.

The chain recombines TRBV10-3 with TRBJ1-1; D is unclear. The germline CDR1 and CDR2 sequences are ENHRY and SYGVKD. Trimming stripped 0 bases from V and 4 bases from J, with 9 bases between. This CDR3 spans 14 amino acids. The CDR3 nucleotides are TGTGCCATCAGTGAGTCACTGGGAATCACTGAAGCTTTCTTT. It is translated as CAISESLGITEAFF.

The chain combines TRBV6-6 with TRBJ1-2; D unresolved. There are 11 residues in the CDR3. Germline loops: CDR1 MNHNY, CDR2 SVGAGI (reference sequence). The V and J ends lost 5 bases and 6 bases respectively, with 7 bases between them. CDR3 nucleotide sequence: TGTGCCAGCAGTGTTACAGATGGCTACACCTTC. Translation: CASSVTDGYTF.

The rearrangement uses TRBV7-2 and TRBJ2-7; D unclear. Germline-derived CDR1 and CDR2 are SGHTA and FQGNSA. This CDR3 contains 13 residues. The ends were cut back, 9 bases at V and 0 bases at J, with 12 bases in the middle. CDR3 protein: CAREDPISYEQYF. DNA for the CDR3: TGTGCCAGAGAGGACCCGATCTCCTACGAGCAGTACTTC.

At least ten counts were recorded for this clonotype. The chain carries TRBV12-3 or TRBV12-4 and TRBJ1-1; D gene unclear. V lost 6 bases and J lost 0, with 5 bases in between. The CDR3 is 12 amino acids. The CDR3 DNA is TGTGCCAGCAGCTTACTGAACACTGAAGCTTTCTTT. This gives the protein CASSLLNTEAFF.

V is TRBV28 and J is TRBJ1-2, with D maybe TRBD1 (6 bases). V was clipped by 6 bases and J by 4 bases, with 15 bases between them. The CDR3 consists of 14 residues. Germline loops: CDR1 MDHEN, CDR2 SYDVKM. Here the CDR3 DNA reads TGTGCCAGCAGATTGGGGGGCCTGTCCTATGGCTACACCTTC. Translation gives CASRLGGLSYGYTF.